Each of the 10 T cell receptor beta chains below was sequenced from the same sample in a study of response to subunit inactivated influenza vaccine. MiXCR was run by TCRdb on the RT-PCR reads, yielding one entry per CDR3 protein. The table shows around 480,000 distinct CDR3 sequences, with roughly 9.7% occurring only once. The starting material was PBMCs from blood, obtained more than 35 days after vaccination. The source of these receptors is a man aged 45-65 years who received an inactivated influenza vaccine.

This clonotype turned up a few times. V usage is TRBV5-6 and J usage is TRBJ2-1; the D is unclear. Trimming stripped 3 bases from V and 8 bases from J, with 6 bases between. CDR3 length: 11 amino acids. In germline, CDR1 is SGHDT, CDR2 YYEEEE. The DNA for the CDR3 is TGTGCCAGCAGCTGGCTGGATGAGCAGTTCTTC. Its translation is CASSWLDEQFF.

The rearrangement uses TRBV19 and TRBJ2-1; D is possibly TRBD2 (5 bases). The V end was cut by 5 bases, the J end by 9 bases, with 11 bases between. The CDR3 is 12 amino acids. Germline assignment: CDR1 LNHDA and CDR2 SQIVND (reference sequence). The CDR3 here is CASSPIAGEQFF. Written as DNA, the CDR3 is TGTGCCAGTAGTCCTATCGCGGGTGAGCAGTTCTTC.

This clonotype was detected only a few times. The chain uses TRBV7-9 and TRBJ2-2; D might be TRBD2 (5 bases). CDR1 and CDR2 (germline): SEHNR, FQNEAQ (reference sequence). V lost 5 bases, J lost 4 bases, and 17 bases lay in between. The CDR3 length is 16 residues. DNA of the CDR3: TGTGCCAGCAGCCCGCTTAGCCGAGGGATCACCGGGGAGCTGTTTTTT. As protein: CASSPLSRGITGELFF.

At least ten counts were recorded for this clonotype. V is TRBV7-6 and J is TRBJ2-7, with 7 bases that match TRBD2. The junction had 4 bases not matched to a gene; V was cut back by 5 bases and J by 3 bases. The CDR3 runs to 13 residues. Germline V gives CDR1 SGHVS, CDR2 FNYEAQ. CDR3 residues: CASSPREDYEQYF. The CDR3 nucleotides read TGTGCCAGCAGCCCCCGGGAGGACTACGAGCAGTACTTC.

This clonotype was found a few times. CDR3: CASSAGVAMDSYGYTF. CDR3 nucleotide sequence: TGTGCCAGCAGTGCGGGTGTTGCAATGGACAGCTATGGCTACACCTTC. This chain joins TRBV12-3 or TRBV12-4 and TRBJ1-2, with TRBD1 as a possible D gene (6 bases). This CDR3 has 16 amino acids. Trimming took 5 bases from V and 4 from J, leaving 20 bases between them.

This clonotype has a handful of counts. V usage is TRBV5-1 and J usage is TRBJ2-1, with 9 bases identical to TRBD1. Germline V gives CDR1 SGHRS, CDR2 YFSETQ. V was pared by 7 bases and J by 4 bases, with 6 bases of the junction left unmatched. This CDR3 contains 14 residues. The CDR3 here is CASRRGQGYNEQFF. CDR3 nucleotides: TGCGCCAGCCGGAGAGGACAGGGGTACAATGAGCAGTTCTTC.

As regards this clonotype: Sequence at one end of the junction differs from germline and may be a read error. The chain couples TRBV20-1 to TRBJ1-1, with 7 bases matching TRBD1. Germline V lookup: CDR1 DFQATT, CDR2 SNEGSKA (reference sequence). The CDR3 consists of 15 residues. Here the CDR3 reads CSARAFPTGNTVAFF. CDR3 nucleotides: TGCAGTGCTAGAGCTTTTCCGACAGGGAACACTGTAGCTTTCTTT.

The chain joins TRBV12-3 or TRBV12-4 to TRBJ1-5, with D unresolved. This CDR3 comprises 13 residues. The V end was cut by 2 bases, the J end by 5 bases, with 7 bases between. For the CDR3, the DNA is TGTGCCAGCAGTTTAATTGCCGATCAGCCCCAGCATTTT. Its translation: CASSLIADQPQHF.

This clonotype was observed at least ten times. CDR3 nucleotides: TGCAGTGCTTTCCCCGGGACTAGCGAGCTCTACGAGCAGTACTTC. Translation: CSAFPGTSELYEQYF. The chain recombines TRBV20-1 with TRBJ2-7; 10 bases agree with TRBD2. The germline gives CDR1 DFQATT, CDR2 SNEGSKA (reference sequence). The CDR3 consists of 15 residues. V lost 5 bases to trimming and J lost 3 bases; unmatched junction nucleotides: 10.

A few counts support this clonotype. The V call is TRBV20-1, the J call TRBJ1-1, with D unresolved. Germline values: CDR1 DFQATT, CDR2 SNEGSKA (reference sequence). The V end lost 4 bases, the J end lost 0 bases, and 9 bases lay between the germline ends. The CDR3 extends over 13 amino acids. The CDR3 reads CSATNHMNTEAFF. The CDR3 DNA reads as TGCAGTGCTACCAACCACATGAACACTGAAGCTTTCTTT.